This record covers a single T cell receptor beta chain. The data stem from a study of OX40 agonist ivuxolimab in advanced cancers. Overall study context: Every patient in dose escalation had hepatocellular carcinoma, melanoma, renal cell or head and neck cancer.

After removal of 3 bases from V and 5 bases from J, the junction contained 13 bases not matched to a gene. The CDR3 length is 17 residues. Looked up from germline, CDR1 is SGHTA and CDR2 is FQGNSA. Produced via immunoSEQ multiplex PCR; TCRdb's table is partial and in-frame only. The data contain around 60,000 clones, about nine tenths of them seen just once; the ten biggest clones take up around 25%. Sequences were derived from CD4+ or CD8+ T cells sorted from blood, sampled in a trial of the OX40 agonist ivuxolimab. V and J are TRBV7-2 and TRBJ2-4, with TRBD1 matching 7 bases. This TCR was sampled from an adult with an advanced solid tumor such as melanoma, head and neck, liver or kidney cancer. The CDR3 reads CASSFETGEIYQNIQYF. CDR3 coding DNA: TGTGCCAGCAGCTTCGAAACAGGGGAGATCTACCAAAACATTCAGTACTTC.